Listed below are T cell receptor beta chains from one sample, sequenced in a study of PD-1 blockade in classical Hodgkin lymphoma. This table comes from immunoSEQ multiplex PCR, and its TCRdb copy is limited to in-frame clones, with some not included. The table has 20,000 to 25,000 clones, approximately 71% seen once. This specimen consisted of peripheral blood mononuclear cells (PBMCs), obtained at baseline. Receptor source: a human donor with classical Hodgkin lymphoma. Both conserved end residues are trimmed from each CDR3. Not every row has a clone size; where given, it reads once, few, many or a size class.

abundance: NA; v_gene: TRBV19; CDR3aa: ASSLMTGTNEKLF
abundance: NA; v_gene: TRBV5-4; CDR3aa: ASSYPRDRGFMNTEAF
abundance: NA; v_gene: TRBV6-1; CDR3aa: ASSGRGTWGRPQH
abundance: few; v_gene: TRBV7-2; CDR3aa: ASNPGGGLPYEQY
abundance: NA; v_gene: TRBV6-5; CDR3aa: ASSYGNLGEKLF
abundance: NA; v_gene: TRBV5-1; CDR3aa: ASSLALAGRETQY
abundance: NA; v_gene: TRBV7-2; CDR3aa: ASSLRGDSNQPQH
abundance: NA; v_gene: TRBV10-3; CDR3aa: AILQRDTDTQY
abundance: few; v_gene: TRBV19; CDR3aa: ASSIESSRNEQF
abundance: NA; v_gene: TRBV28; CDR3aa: ASSLGTGVYNEQF
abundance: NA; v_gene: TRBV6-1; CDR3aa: ASRTGGLYEQY
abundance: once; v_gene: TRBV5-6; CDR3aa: ASSLQGLNEKLF
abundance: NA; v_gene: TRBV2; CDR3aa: ASSEALRVTDTQY
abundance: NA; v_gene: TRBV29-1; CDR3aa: SVEENTGELF
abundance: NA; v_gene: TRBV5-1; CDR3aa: ASSLGASGGTGELF
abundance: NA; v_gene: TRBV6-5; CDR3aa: ASTRLRGREETQY